The present TCR beta chain was sequenced within a study of T-cell memory formation after mild COVID-19. Whole-study context: Across donors, TCR clusters were largely donor specific.

Regarding the study as a whole: Detection of some responders pre-infection suggested pre-existing cross-reactive memory T cells participated. Clones which contracted sat mainly in CM and EM if CD4+, and in EMRA if CD8+.

MiXCR, run by TCRdb on the 5' RACE reads, gives a single entry per CDR3 protein. The top ten hold 25% to 35% of the sample, which has about 110,000 distinct CDR3 sequences, about 17% seen once. This clonotype was picked up a small number of times. Its specificity is not known. Germline-derived CDR1 and CDR2 are MNHEY and SVGAGI. Trimming stripped 6 bases from V and 2 bases from J, with 13 bases between. This CDR3 is 14 amino acids long. The specimen sequenced was PBMCs or a T cell subset sorted from them (not recorded which). J is TRBJ1-1 and V is TRBV6-5; D gene unclear. This sequence was found in an adult woman who had mild COVID-19 (a few samples of this study predate the infection). Cell type and time point are not known. The CDR3 spells CASSSQRANTEAFF. The CDR3 DNA sequence: TGTGCCAGCAGCTCCCAAAGGGCTAACACTGAAGCTTTCTTT.